One sample yielded the 15 T cell receptor beta chains listed below, sequenced in a study of blood T cell repertoires in COVID-19. Profiled with immunoSEQ multiplex PCR; TCRdb holds only in-frame clones, not every one. The sample contains 55,000 to 70,000 clones, 90% to 95% of which appear only once. Sequencing was carried out using peripheral blood. These TCRs come from a middle-aged man with COVID-19, enrolled during active disease.

This clone was counted a single time. The V call is TRBV19, the J call TRBJ1-2; 9 positions match TRBD1. The J segment lost 6 bases and the V segment lost 3 bases, leaving 11 bases of the junction unmatched. Germline values: CDR1 LNHDA, CDR2 SQIVND (reference sequence). CDR3 length: 16 amino acids. The CDR3 reads CASSITGGTPGNGYTF. The DNA for the CDR3 is TGTGCCAGTAGTATTACAGGGGGCACTCCGGGGAATGGCTACACCTTC.

The chain combines TRBV3-1 (or the pseudogene TRBV3-2) with TRBJ1-4, with D uncertain. The CDR3 spans 15 residues. Trimming shortened V by 0 bases and J by 5 bases, and 10 bases separated the two germline ends. CDR1 is LGHDT, CDR2 YNNKEL, per germline (reference sequence). The CDR3 DNA follows: TGTGCCAGCAGCCAAGAATTTTCGGGGAATGAAAAACTGTTTTTT. Translated: CASSQEFSGNEKLFF.

The chain combines TRBV7-6 with TRBJ2-5; no definite D call. V gave up 5 bases and J gave up 2 bases, with 3 bases separating them. This CDR3 has 11 amino acids. CDR1 is SGHVS and CDR2 is FNYEAQ in the germline V gene. The CDR3, as DNA: TGTGCCAGCAGCCCTCAAGAGACCCAGTACTTC. It encodes CASSPQETQYF.

CDR3 protein: CASTTSGNTEAFF. In DNA form, the CDR3 reads TGCGCCAGCACAACCTCAGGGAACACTGAAGCTTTCTTT. The J gene is TRBJ1-1, the V gene TRBV5-1; no definite D call. Per germline, CDR1 SGHRS and CDR2 YFSETQ. Trimming took 6 bases from V and 1 from J, leaving 10 bases between them. The CDR3 spans 13 residues.

The chain couples TRBV5-1 to TRBJ2-2; the D gene is possibly TRBD1 (5 bases). Deletions cut 1 base from V and 7 bases from J, with 14 bases between. The CDR3 is 15 amino acids. The germline CDR1 and CDR2 sequences are SGHRS and YFSETQ. The CDR3: CASSLLAGHDGELFF. In DNA form, the CDR3 reads TGCGCCAGCAGCTTGTTGGCAGGGCACGACGGGGAGCTGTTTTTT.

The chain employs TRBV19 and TRBJ1-5, with D perhaps matching TRBD1 (5 bases). This CDR3 has 14 amino acids. V dropped 3 bases and J dropped 3 bases, with 9 bases sitting between them. Germline assignment: CDR1 LNHDA and CDR2 SQIVND (reference sequence). The CDR3 bases are TGTGCCAGTAGTATGGGGCGGAACAATCAGCCCCAGCATTTT. Translating gives CASSMGRNNQPQHF.

This chain's CDR3 is CASSYSVSGEETQYF. CDR3 bases: TGTGCCAGCAGTTACTCGGTGTCAGGGGAAGAGACCCAGTACTTC. The chain carries TRBV6-5 and TRBJ2-5, with a tentative D call TRBD1 (6 bases). The CDR3 extends over 15 amino acids. The germline CDR1 and CDR2 sequences are MNHEY and SVGAGI. V was cut by 0 bases and J by 3 bases, with 11 bases left in between.

V usage is TRBV28 and J usage is TRBJ2-7; 13 nucleotides match TRBD2. The CDR3 is 17 amino acids. Germline assignment: CDR1 MDHEN and CDR2 SYDVKM. V shed 6 bases, J shed 0 bases, and the junction held 8 bases outside the gene matches. The CDR3 reads CASRPGLAGDLSYEQYF. CDR3 nucleotide sequence: TGTGCCAGCAGACCCGGACTAGCGGGGGATCTCTCCTACGAGCAGTACTTC.

This clone was seen a handful of times. The CDR3 nucleotides read TGTGCCAGCAGCCCAGCGGGGGGAAGCTCCTACGAGCAGTACTTC. It translates to CASSPAGGSSYEQYF. This chain links TRBV7-6 with TRBJ2-7, with 9 bases fitting TRBD2. J gave up 0 bases and V 5 bases, and 5 bases lay outside the gene matches. Germline CDR1 and CDR2: SGHVS and FNYEAQ. CDR3 length: 15 amino acids.

V gene TRBV27 combines with J gene TRBJ2-7, with 10 bases lining up with TRBD2. This CDR3 region has 15 residues. The V gene's germline CDR1 is MNHEY and CDR2 SMNVEV (reference sequence). Unmatched junction bases numbered 4, after V lost 3 bases and J lost 2 bases. CDR3 amino acids: CASSFSGGPTYEQYF. CDR3 sequence (DNA): TGTGCCAGCAGTTTTAGCGGGGGGCCCACCTACGAGCAGTACTTC.

The rearrangement links TRBV6-5 to TRBJ1-2; 9 nucleotides match TRBD1. Germline lookup yields CDR1 MNHEY and CDR2 SVGAGI. Unmatched junction bases numbered 13, after V lost 9 bases and J lost 8 bases. The CDR3 has 14 amino acids. The CDR3 nucleotides are TGTGCCAGTCGCCGGGGACAGGGTTTTGACGGCTACACCTTC. Residues: CASRRGQGFDGYTF.

This clone was seen only once. This chain links TRBV6-5 with TRBJ1-4; 7 bases match TRBD1. V was clipped by 0 bases and J by 8 bases; unmatched bases: 3. The germline V gene encodes CDR1 MNHEY and CDR2 SVGAGI. This CDR3 region has 14 residues. This CDR3 is CASSYSAGGEKLFF. As DNA, the CDR3 is TGTGCCAGCAGTTACTCTGCAGGGGGGGAAAAACTGTTTTTT.

The chain is built from TRBV6-5 and TRBJ1-3; D call uncertain. The CDR3 totals 15 residues. Trimming pared 2 bases from V and 2 bases from J, leaving 10 bases between. Germline V gene lookup returns CDR1 MNHEY and CDR2 SVGAGI. The CDR3 here is CASSYGGLPGNTIYF. The DNA of the CDR3 is TGTGCCAGCAGTTACGGCGGCCTTCCTGGAAACACCATATATTTT.

The chain combines TRBV2 with TRBJ2-7; 10 bases are shared with TRBD2. V lost 7 bases, J lost 7 bases, and 4 bases stayed unmatched. This CDR3 comprises 12 residues. The germline V gene has CDR1 SNHLY and CDR2 FYNNEI. The CDR3 bases are TGTGCCAGCACACTAGCGGGGCGTGAGCAGTACTTC. This translates into CASTLAGREQYF.

This rearrangement joins TRBV30 to TRBJ2-1; D is unresolved. The CDR3 contains 11 residues. V lost 2 bases, J lost 13 bases, and 12 bases lay in between. Looked up from germline, CDR1 is GTSNPN and CDR2 is SVGIG (reference sequence). The CDR3 reads CAWSSLGPQFF. DNA for the CDR3: TGTGCCTGGAGTAGTTTGGGCCCTCAGTTCTTC.